This entry lists 25 T cell receptor beta chains sequenced from one sample in a study of shared clonotypes between healthy human individuals. CD8 cells regarded as naive lacked CD45RO, were positively chosen for CCR7, and omitted terminally differentiated effector memory CD45RA+ cells. Method: immunoSEQ multiplex PCR; TCRdb's copy keeps in-frame clones and lacks some. The sample has 2 million to 2.5 million clones, more than 85% seen once. Sequenced material: naive CD8+ T cells from PBMCs. These receptors came from a man younger than 35 in good health. Some clones in this sample may be carry-over from other donors' samples.

The V and J genes are TRBV13 and TRBJ2-7; no clear D gene. Trimming took off 1 base at V and 3 bases at J, with 7 bases between the two ends. Germline V gives CDR1 PRHDT, CDR2 FYEKMQ (reference sequence). This CDR3 has 13 residues. This CDR3 reads CASSLESGYEQYF. In DNA, the CDR3 is TGTGCCAGCAGCTTAGAATCCGGCTACGAGCAGTACTTC.

This clone was detected only once. CDR3 residues: CASSFGGGVKNEQFF. As DNA, the CDR3 is TGTGCCAGCAGTTTCGGTGGAGGTGTTAAGAATGAGCAGTTCTTC. The chain joins TRBV27 to TRBJ2-1; maybe TRBD2 (5 bases). This CDR3 contains 15 residues. The germline V and J ends were trimmed by 3 bases and 7 bases, with 16 bases remaining between them. From germline, CDR1 is MNHEY and CDR2 SMNVEV (reference sequence).

The V and J genes are TRBV11-1 and TRBJ2-1, with 9 bases identical to TRBD2. J lost 6 bases, V lost 5 bases, and 5 bases had no gene match. CDR1 is SGHAT, CDR2 FQDESV, per germline (reference sequence). There are 14 residues in the CDR3. The CDR3 nucleotides are TGTGCCAGCAGCGGAGGGACTAGCAGCAATGAGCAGTTCTTC. Translating gives CASSGGTSSNEQFF.

The J gene is TRBJ2-7, the V gene TRBV7-6, with 7 bases matching TRBD1. Germline-derived CDR1 and CDR2 are SGHVS and FNYEAQ. The CDR3 loop spans 13 amino acids. The J segment lost 0 bases and the V segment lost 6 bases, leaving 2 bases of the junction unmatched. The CDR3 DNA sequence: TGTGCCAGCAGGGACAGGAACTCCTACGAGCAGTACTTC. Translated, it gives CASRDRNSYEQYF.

V usage is TRBV7-8 and J usage is TRBJ2-3; 10 nucleotides match TRBD2. The CDR3 totals 16 residues. Germline-derived CDR1 and CDR2 are SGHVS and FQNEAQ. V shed 3 bases and J 6 bases; nucleotides not matched to a gene: 9. CDR3: CASSLELAGLVDTQYF. DNA for the CDR3: TGTGCCAGCAGCTTGGAACTAGCGGGGCTCGTGGATACGCAGTATTTT.

The chain recombines TRBV28 with TRBJ2-1; TRBD2 is a possible D gene (5 bases). Germline CDR1 is MDHEN and CDR2 is SYDVKM. This CDR3 has 15 residues. The V gene lost 7 bases and the J gene lost 0 bases, with 13 bases spanning the gap. The CDR3 is CASTIRTHSYNEQFF. CDR3 in DNA: TGTGCCAGCACCATTCGGACTCACTCCTACAATGAGCAGTTCTTC.

This chain joins TRBV14 and TRBJ2-7; 9 bases agree with TRBD2. The ends lost 5 bases at V and 4 bases at J; junction bases unmatched: 9. This CDR3 spans 15 amino acids. From germline, CDR1 is SGHDN and CDR2 FVKESK. The CDR3 sequence: CASSAGLATLYEQYF. The CDR3 DNA is TGTGCCAGCAGCGCAGGACTAGCGACCCTTTACGAGCAGTACTTC.

This clone was detected only once. This same CDR3 is encoded by further DNA sequences in the sample. The chain links TRBV11-2 to TRBJ2-7; the match to TRBD2 covers 15 bases. The CDR3 contains 15 residues. Germline lookup yields CDR1 SGHAT and CDR2 FQNNGV. J gave up 4 bases and V 5 bases, and 3 bases lay outside the gene matches. CDR3 residues: CASSPGLAGGYEQYF. The CDR3 coding sequence is TGTGCCAGCAGCCCGGGACTAGCGGGAGGTTACGAGCAGTACTTC. The variable domain in full, with the rest retrieved from reference TRBV11-2 and TRBJ2-7, is EAGVAQSPRYKIIEKRQSVAFWCNPISGHATLYWYQQILGQGPKLLIQFQNNGVVDDSQLPKDRFSAERLKGVDSTLKIQPAKLEDSAVYLCASSPGLAGGYEQYFGPGTRLTVT.

This clone was seen a single time. V is TRBV7-9 and J is TRBJ2-4, with TRBD2 identical over 8 bases. After removal of 5 bases from V and 3 bases from J, the junction contained 9 bases not matched to a gene. This CDR3 has 16 amino acids. CDR1 is SEHNR, CDR2 FQNEAQ, per germline (reference sequence). The DNA for the CDR3 is TGTGCCAGCAGCCCTCCGGGGGGGCAGGGCAAAAACATTCAGTACTTC. Translated: CASSPPGGQGKNIQYF.

The chain links TRBV27 to TRBJ1-4; no clear D gene. Trimming stripped 0 bases from V and 0 bases from J, with 11 bases between. This CDR3 has 17 residues. Germline V CDR1 and CDR2: MNHEY, SMNVEV (reference sequence). The CDR3 sequence is CASSLSAGAATNEKLFF. As DNA, the CDR3 is TGTGCCAGCAGTTTATCTGCAGGAGCTGCAACTAATGAAAAACTGTTTTTT.

J is TRBJ1-3 and V is TRBV5-8; D gene ambiguous. CDR1 and CDR2 from the germline V gene are SGHTS and YDEGEE. V was clipped by 4 bases and J by 0 bases, with 17 bases between them. This CDR3 contains 17 residues. CDR3 sequence: CASSRDSGAFSGNTIYF. The CDR3 DNA sequence: TGTGCCAGCAGCCGAGATTCCGGAGCCTTCTCTGGAAACACCATATATTTT. Supplemented by reference TRBV5-8 and TRBJ1-3, the full variable domain reads EAGVTQSPTHLIKTRGQQATLRCSPISGHTSVYWYQQALGLGLQFLLWYDEGEERNRGNFPPRFSGRQFPNYSSELNVNALELEDSALYLCASSRDSGAFSGNTIYFGEGSWLTVV.

The V gene is TRBV19, the J gene TRBJ2-7, with 9 bases matching TRBD1. Germline values: CDR1 LNHDA, CDR2 SQIVND (reference sequence). Losses at the gene ends were 8 bases for V and 6 bases for J; bases not matched to a gene: 14. The CDR3 sequence is 15 residues long. DNA for the CDR3: TGTGCCAGTCAGGACAGGGGCAATTTTACACTCGAGCAGTACTTC. It specifies CASQDRGNFTLEQYF.

The chain recombines TRBV19 with TRBJ2-5; D unresolved. The CDR3 is 14 amino acids. CDR1 and CDR2 (germline): LNHDA, SQIVND (reference sequence). Trimming stripped 3 bases from V and 1 base from J, with 9 bases between. The CDR3 sequence: CASSMLGFQETQYF. The CDR3 nucleotides read TGTGCCAGTAGTATGCTAGGTTTCCAAGAGACCCAGTACTTC.

V and J are TRBV6-5 and TRBJ1-1, with unresolved D. Trimming took 5 bases from V and 4 from J, leaving 11 bases between them. Per germline, CDR1 MNHEY and CDR2 SVGAGI. The CDR3 is 13 residues long. This CDR3 is CASSANIATEAFF. In DNA form, the CDR3 reads TGTGCCAGCAGTGCCAATATAGCCACTGAAGCTTTCTTT.

The V and J genes are TRBV28 and TRBJ2-3; no firm D call. Germline V lookup: CDR1 MDHEN, CDR2 SYDVKM. The CDR3 totals 12 residues. Deletions cut 3 bases from V and 5 bases from J, with 6 bases between. CDR3: CASSFLVDTQYF. Here the CDR3 DNA reads TGTGCCAGCAGTTTTTTGGTAGATACGCAGTATTTT.

This clone was found once. V and J are TRBV15 and TRBJ2-1, with 14 positions matching TRBD2. Germline V CDR1 and CDR2: LNHNV, YYDKDF (reference sequence). The CDR3 is 16 amino acids. J lost 10 bases, V lost 5 bases, and 10 bases had no gene match. The CDR3 nucleotides read TGTGCCACCAGCCAAAGTGGACTAGCGGGGGGACCAGAGCAGTTCTTC. Encoded protein: CATSQSGLAGGPEQFF.

This clone occurred once. The chain recombines TRBV15 with TRBJ2-7; D uncertain. The V end lost 3 bases, the J end lost 0 bases, and 12 bases lay between the germline ends. The CDR3 loop spans 15 amino acids. Germline V gene sequence: CDR1 LNHNV, CDR2 YYDKDF (reference sequence). The CDR3 reads CATSSPSVSSYEQYF. Written as DNA, the CDR3 is TGTGCCACCAGCAGTCCGTCGGTTAGCTCCTACGAGCAGTACTTC.

The DNA for the CDR3 is TGTGCCAGCAGGTTGAGACCCACATTACCCACAGATACGCAGTATTTT. It is translated as CASRLRPTLPTDTQYF. The V call is TRBV27, the J call TRBJ2-3, with D unresolved. Trimming stripped 6 bases from V and 2 bases from J, with 18 bases between. Germline V gives CDR1 MNHEY, CDR2 SMNVEV (reference sequence). This CDR3 has 16 residues.

The rearrangement links TRBV4-1 to TRBJ2-3; D might be TRBD2 (6 bases). Trimming pared 0 bases from V and 3 bases from J, leaving 13 bases between. This CDR3 is 16 amino acids long. Germline CDR1 MGHRA, CDR2 YSYEKL. The CDR3 DNA reads TGCGCCAGCAGCCAAGATAGCCTAGCGAGGACAGATACGCAGTATTTT. Its protein is CASSQDSLARTDTQYF.

V is TRBV18 and J is TRBJ1-2; D uncertain. V lost 2 bases, J lost 5 bases, and 15 bases lay in between. Germline CDR1 and CDR2: KGHSH and LQKENI. CDR3 size: 15 residues. The chain's CDR3 is CASSPMKGGRYGYTF. CDR3 bases: TGTGCCAGCTCACCAATGAAGGGCGGCCGGTATGGCTACACCTTC.

The chain uses TRBV7-9 and TRBJ1-4; D unclear. Between the trimmed V and J ends, which lost 5 bases and 5 bases, there was a span of 15 bases. Germline CDR1 and CDR2: SEHNR and FQNEAQ (reference sequence). The CDR3 has 15 amino acids. The CDR3 DNA reads as TGTGCCAGCAGCAACTCAGACAATAGAAATGAAAAACTGTTTTTT. As protein: CASSNSDNRNEKLFF.

V usage is TRBV10-1 and J usage is TRBJ2-3; 11 bases fit TRBD2. The CDR3 has 17 amino acids. The germline gives CDR1 WNHNN, CDR2 SYGVQD (reference sequence). J lost 6 bases, V lost 0 bases, and 8 bases had no gene match. This CDR3 is CASSESLPGLAVDTQYF. In nucleotides, the CDR3 is TGCGCCAGCAGTGAGTCACTCCCGGGACTAGCGGTGGATACGCAGTATTTT.

V and J are TRBV6-5 and TRBJ1-1; no definite D call. Trimming left V 2 bases short and J 2 bases short, with 9 bases between. Germline values: CDR1 MNHEY, CDR2 SVGAGI. This CDR3 is 14 amino acids long. For the CDR3, the DNA is TGTGCCAGCAGTTACGGCCAGTTAAACACTGAAGCTTTCTTT. Protein product: CASSYGQLNTEAFF.

Here the CDR3 reads CAISDGVTDTQYF. The CDR3, as DNA: TGTGCCATCAGTGATGGGGTGACAGATACGCAGTATTTT. The chain has TRBV10-3 and TRBJ2-3, with D unclear. This CDR3 contains 13 residues. Trimming shortened V by 3 bases and J by 3 bases, and 7 bases separated the two germline ends. CDR1 is ENHRY and CDR2 is SYGVKD in the germline V gene.

The chain joins TRBV29-1 to TRBJ2-2, with D hard to call. CDR1 and CDR2 from the germline V gene are SQVTM and ANQGSEA. The CDR3 loop spans 15 amino acids. With 1 base removed from V and 2 bases from J, the gap between germline ends came to 11 bases. CDR3 sequence: CSVEVTALNTGELFF. In DNA, the CDR3 is TGCAGCGTTGAAGTAACAGCGCTCAACACCGGGGAGCTGTTTTTT.